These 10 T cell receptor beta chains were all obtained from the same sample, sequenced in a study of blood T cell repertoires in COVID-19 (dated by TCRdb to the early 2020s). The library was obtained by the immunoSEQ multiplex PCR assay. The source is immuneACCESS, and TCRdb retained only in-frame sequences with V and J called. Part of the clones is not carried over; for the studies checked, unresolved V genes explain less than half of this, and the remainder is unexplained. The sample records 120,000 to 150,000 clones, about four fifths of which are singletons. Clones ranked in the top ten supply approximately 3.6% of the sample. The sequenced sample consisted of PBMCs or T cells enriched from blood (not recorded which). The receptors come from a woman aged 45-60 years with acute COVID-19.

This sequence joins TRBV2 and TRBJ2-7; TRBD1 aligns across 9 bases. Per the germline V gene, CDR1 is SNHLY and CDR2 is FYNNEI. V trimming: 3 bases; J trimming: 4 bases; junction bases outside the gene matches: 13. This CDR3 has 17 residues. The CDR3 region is CASSEGVGGQGFYEQYF. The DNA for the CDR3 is TGTGCCAGCAGTGAGGGTGTTGGCGGACAGGGGTTTTACGAGCAGTACTTC.

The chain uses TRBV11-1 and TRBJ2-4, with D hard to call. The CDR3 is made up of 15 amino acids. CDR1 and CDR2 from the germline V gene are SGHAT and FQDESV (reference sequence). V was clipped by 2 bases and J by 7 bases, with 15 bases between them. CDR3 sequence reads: CASSLKSPGPNIQYF. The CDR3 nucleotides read TGTGCCAGCAGCTTAAAGTCCCCGGGTCCCAACATTCAGTACTTC. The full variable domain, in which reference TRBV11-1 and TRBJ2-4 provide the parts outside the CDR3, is EAEVAQSPRYKITEKSQAVAFWCDPISGHATLYWYRQILGQGPELLVQFQDESVVDDSQLPKDRFSAERLKGVDSTLKIQPAELGDSAMYLCASSLKSPGPNIQYFGAGTRLSVL.

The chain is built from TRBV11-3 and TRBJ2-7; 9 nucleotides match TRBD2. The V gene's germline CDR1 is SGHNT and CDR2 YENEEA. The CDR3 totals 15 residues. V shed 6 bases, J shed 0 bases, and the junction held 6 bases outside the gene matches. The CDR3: CASSPSGASSYEQYF. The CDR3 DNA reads TGTGCCAGCAGTCCTAGCGGGGCGAGCTCCTACGAGCAGTACTTC.

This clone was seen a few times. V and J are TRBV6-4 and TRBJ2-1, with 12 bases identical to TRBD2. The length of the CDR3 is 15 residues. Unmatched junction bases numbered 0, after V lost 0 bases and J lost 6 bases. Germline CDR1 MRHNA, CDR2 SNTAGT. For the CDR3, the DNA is TGTGCCAGCAGTGACTCGACTAGCGGGAGCAATGAGCAGTTCTTC. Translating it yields CASSDSTSGSNEQFF.

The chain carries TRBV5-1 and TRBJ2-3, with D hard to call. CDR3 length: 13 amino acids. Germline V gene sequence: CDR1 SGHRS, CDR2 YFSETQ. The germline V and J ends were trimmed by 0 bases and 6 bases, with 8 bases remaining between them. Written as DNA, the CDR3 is TGCGCCAGCAGCTTGGAAGCCGGGGATACGCAGTATTTT. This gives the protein CASSLEAGDTQYF.

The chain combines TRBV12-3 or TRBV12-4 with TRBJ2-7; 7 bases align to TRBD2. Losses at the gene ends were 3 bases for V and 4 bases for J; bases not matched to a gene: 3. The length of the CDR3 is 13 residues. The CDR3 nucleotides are TGTGCCAGCAGTTTTGGGGAGGGATACGAGCAGTACTTC. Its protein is CASSFGEGYEQYF.

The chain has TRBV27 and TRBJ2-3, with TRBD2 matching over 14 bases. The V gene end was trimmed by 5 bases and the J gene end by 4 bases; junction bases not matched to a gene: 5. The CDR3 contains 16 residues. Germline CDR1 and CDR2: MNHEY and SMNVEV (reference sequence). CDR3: CASSLRLAGGSDTQYF. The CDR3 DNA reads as TGTGCCAGCAGTCTGAGACTAGCGGGAGGGTCAGATACGCAGTATTTT.

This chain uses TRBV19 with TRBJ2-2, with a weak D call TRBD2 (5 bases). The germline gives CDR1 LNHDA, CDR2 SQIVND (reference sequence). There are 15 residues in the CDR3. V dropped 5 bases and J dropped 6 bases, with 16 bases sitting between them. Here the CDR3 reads CASSRLVGDSGELFF. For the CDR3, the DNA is TGTGCCAGTAGTCGTCTGGTGGGAGACTCCGGGGAGCTGTTTTTT. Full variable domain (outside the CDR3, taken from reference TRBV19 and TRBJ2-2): DGGITQSPKYLFRKEGQNVTLSCEQNLNHDAMYWYRQDPGQGLRLIYYSQIVNDFQKGDIAEGYSVSREKKESFPLTVTSAQKNPTAFYLCASSRLVGDSGELFFGEGSRLTVL.

CDR3 nucleotides: TGTGCCTGGAGTCCTTCATACGGGACACAATTCTCCTACGAGCAGTACTTC. It is translated as CAWSPSYGTQFSYEQYF. This chain joins TRBV30 and TRBJ2-7; D is possibly TRBD1 (6 bases). From germline, CDR1 is GTSNPN and CDR2 SVGIG (reference sequence). The CDR3 consists of 17 residues. V gave up 2 bases and J gave up 0 bases, with 20 bases separating them.

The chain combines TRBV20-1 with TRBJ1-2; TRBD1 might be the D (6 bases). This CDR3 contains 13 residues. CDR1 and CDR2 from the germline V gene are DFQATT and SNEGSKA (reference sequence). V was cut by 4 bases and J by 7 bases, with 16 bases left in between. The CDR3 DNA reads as TGCAGTGCTAATGAGAGGAGGGGGGGTGGCTACACCTTC. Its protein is CSANERRGGGYTF.